This passage covers 28 T cell receptor beta chains from one sample sequenced in a study of T cells expressing NK-cell markers. TCRdb re-called the 5' RACE reads and gives one entry per CDR3 protein, without DNA. The listing contains about 300,000 distinct CDR3 sequences. Material: blood T cells: a sorted CD56 or NKG2C T cell subset, CD4+ or CD8+ T cells, or bulk PBMC T cells (not recorded which). All receptors come from a woman aged 18 to 75 in good health.

This chain connects TRBV19 to TRBJ1-5; the D gene TCRdb calls, TRBD1, cannot be checked with no DNA. CDR1 and CDR2 from the germline V gene are LNHDA and SQIVND (reference sequence). CDR3 length: 14 amino acids. CDR3 loop: CASRTGGFNQPQHF.

Here the CDR3 reads CASTLRGQGGSPLHF. The J gene is TRBJ1-6, the V gene TRBV7-2; TCRdb names TRBD1, which stays unverified in the absence of DNA. Germline V gene lookup returns CDR1 SGHTA and CDR2 FQGNSA. The length of the CDR3 is 15 residues.

The chain recombines TRBV5-1 with TRBJ2-3; TCRdb's D gene call, TRBD1, goes unchecked for lack of DNA. This CDR3 contains 14 residues. In germline, CDR1 is SGHRS, CDR2 YFSETQ. The CDR3 is CASSSPDRTDTQYF.

The chain couples TRBV7-8 to TRBJ1-5; TCRdb outputs TRBD1, but without DNA this stays unchecked. Germline lookup yields CDR1 SGHVS and CDR2 FQNEAQ. This CDR3 has 15 residues. The CDR3: CASSLQGSGNQPQHF. The variable domain in full, with the rest retrieved from reference TRBV7-8 and TRBJ1-5, is GAGVSQSPRYKVAKRGQDVALRCDPISGHVSLFWYQQALGQGPEFLTYFQNEAQLDKSGLPSDRFFAERPEGSVSTLKIQRTQQEDSAVYLCASSLQGSGNQPQHFGDGTRLSIL.

CDR3 residues: CASSDPPGQASYEQYF. The gene calls are TRBV6-4 and TRBJ2-7; with no DNA, the TCRdb D assignment of TRBD1 cannot be verified. CDR1 is MRHNA, CDR2 SNTAGT, per germline. This CDR3 region has 16 residues.

This rearrangement joins TRBV29-1 to TRBJ2-1; there is no DNA to check the TCRdb D call of TRBD2. CDR3 length: 15 amino acids. The germline gives CDR1 SQVTM, CDR2 ANQGSEA. This CDR3 is CSVWGTSGSMNEQFF.

The chain employs TRBV11-2 and TRBJ2-5; as DNA is missing, the TRBD2 call by TCRdb cannot be tested. Germline CDR1 and CDR2: SGHAT and FQNNGV. This CDR3 region has 15 residues. The CDR3 here is CASSLRGSGEETQYF.

J is TRBJ2-2 and V is TRBV7-3. The CDR3 contains 14 residues. Germline V gene sequence: CDR1 SGHTA, CDR2 FQGTGA. The CDR3 sequence: CASSFLHGTGELFF.

The CDR3 loop is CASSQDVVGPWDEQYF. This chain joins TRBV4-3 and TRBJ2-7; there is no DNA to check the TCRdb D call of TRBD2. The CDR3 spans 16 residues. Germline assignment: CDR1 LGHNA and CDR2 YSLEER.

The V gene is TRBV12-3 or TRBV12-4, the J gene TRBJ2-4; the D call of TRBD2 rests on TCRdb alone, since no DNA is present to check it. The CDR3 extends over 15 amino acids. CDR3 sequence: CASSALAQAKNIQYF.

This rearrangement joins TRBV12-3 or TRBV12-4 to TRBJ1-3; there is no DNA to check the TCRdb D call of TRBD1. CDR3 length equals 16 residues. The CDR3 sequence: CASRPRQGGSGNTIYF.

V is TRBV12-5 and J is TRBJ2-1; there is no DNA to check the TCRdb D call of TRBD1. The germline CDR1 and CDR2 sequences are LGHNT and FRNRAP. The CDR3 extends over 13 amino acids. CDR3 residues: CASAAASENVQFF. Looking up the rest from reference TRBV12-5 and TRBJ2-1 gives the full variable domain: DARVTQTPRHKVTEMGQEVTMRCQPILGHNTVFWYRQTMMQGLELLAYFRNRAPLDDSGMPKDRFSAEMPDATLATLKIQPSEPRDSAVYFCASAAASENVQFFGPGTRLTVL.

V is TRBV5-1 and J is TRBJ1-1. The V gene's germline CDR1 is SGHRS and CDR2 YFSETQ. This CDR3 spans 13 amino acids. CDR3 sequence reads: CASSLSTVSEAFF.

CDR3: CASSPQLEAFF. The genes are TRBV7-9 and TRBJ1-1. The CDR3 is 11 amino acids. Per germline, CDR1 SEHNR and CDR2 FQNEAQ (reference sequence).

CDR3: CASSDGGLGVTQYF. The chain couples TRBV10-1 to TRBJ2-5; TCRdb indicates TRBD1, and absent DNA this call remains unverified. In germline, CDR1 is WNHNN, CDR2 SYGVQD (reference sequence). CDR3 length: 14 residues.

The CDR3 sequence is CSVVGRGSWETQYF. This sequence joins TRBV29-1 and TRBJ2-5; TCRdb's D call, TRBD1, is unchecked because there is no DNA. CDR1 is SQVTM and CDR2 is ANQGSEA in the germline V gene. This CDR3 has 14 residues.

V gene TRBV12-3 or TRBV12-4 combines with J gene TRBJ1-2; TCRdb indicates TRBD1, and absent DNA this call remains unverified. The CDR3 is 17 residues long. The CDR3 region is CASSPRPGTGPYDGYTF.

The gene calls are TRBV3-1 and TRBJ2-3; TCRdb names TRBD1, which stays unverified in the absence of DNA. CDR1 is LGHDT and CDR2 is YNNKEL in the germline V gene (reference sequence). There are 13 residues in the CDR3. The CDR3 sequence: CASSQPGADTQYF.

V usage is TRBV3-1 and J usage is TRBJ1-1. This CDR3 is 14 amino acids long. The germline gives CDR1 LGHDT, CDR2 YNNKEL (reference sequence). This CDR3 reads CASSQSRVGTEAFF.

This rearrangement joins TRBV27 to TRBJ2-1; as DNA is missing, the TRBD1 call by TCRdb cannot be tested. Looked up from germline, CDR1 is MNHEY and CDR2 is SMNVEV (reference sequence). The CDR3 loop spans 15 amino acids. CDR3 loop: CASSFGGRGGNEQFF.

The chain uses TRBV20-1 and TRBJ1-3; TCRdb designates TRBD1, a call that cannot be tested without DNA. Germline V lookup: CDR1 DFQATT, CDR2 SNEGSKA (reference sequence). The CDR3 is 14 residues long. This CDR3 is CSAGGQGSGNTIYF.

The rearrangement links TRBV9 to TRBJ1-1; TCRdb's D call of TRBD1 is untestable without DNA. The CDR3 is made up of 12 amino acids. Germline V gives CDR1 SGDLS, CDR2 YYNGEE. CDR3 loop: CASSVQGSEAFF.

The chain couples TRBV12-3 or TRBV12-4 to TRBJ2-2; checking the TCRdb D call of TRBD2 is not possible without DNA. This CDR3 spans 16 amino acids. The CDR3 loop is CASSLWAGGPSGELFF.

The rearrangement uses TRBV5-1 and TRBJ2-2. The germline V gene encodes CDR1 SGHRS and CDR2 YFSETQ. The CDR3 runs to 13 residues. The CDR3: CASSFTVPGELFF.

CDR3 loop: CASSFRDSNVLTF. The rearrangement uses TRBV5-5 and TRBJ2-6; as DNA is missing, the TRBD1 call by TCRdb cannot be tested. This CDR3 spans 13 amino acids. The germline V gene has CDR1 SGHKS and CDR2 YYEKEE (reference sequence). The full variable domain, its missing parts supplied by reference TRBV5-5 and TRBJ2-6, is DAGVTQSPTHLIKTRGQQVTLRCSPISGHKSVSWYQQVLGQGPQFIFQYYEKEERGRGNFPDRFSARQFPNYSSELNVNALLLGDSALYLCASSFRDSNVLTFGAGSRLTVL.

The chain links TRBV27 to TRBJ2-7; checking the TCRdb D call of TRBD1 is not possible without DNA. This CDR3 comprises 13 residues. Germline values: CDR1 MNHEY, CDR2 SMNVEV (reference sequence). The CDR3 region is CATSGTGGYEQYF.

The gene calls are TRBV12-3 or TRBV12-4 and TRBJ1-5. There are 12 residues in the CDR3. The CDR3 sequence is CASSSINQPQHF.

The chain links TRBV20-1 to TRBJ2-7; TCRdb indicates TRBD2, and absent DNA this call remains unverified. CDR1 is DFQATT and CDR2 is SNEGSKA in the germline V gene (reference sequence). There are 11 residues in the CDR3. CDR3 residues: CSARADPGQYF.